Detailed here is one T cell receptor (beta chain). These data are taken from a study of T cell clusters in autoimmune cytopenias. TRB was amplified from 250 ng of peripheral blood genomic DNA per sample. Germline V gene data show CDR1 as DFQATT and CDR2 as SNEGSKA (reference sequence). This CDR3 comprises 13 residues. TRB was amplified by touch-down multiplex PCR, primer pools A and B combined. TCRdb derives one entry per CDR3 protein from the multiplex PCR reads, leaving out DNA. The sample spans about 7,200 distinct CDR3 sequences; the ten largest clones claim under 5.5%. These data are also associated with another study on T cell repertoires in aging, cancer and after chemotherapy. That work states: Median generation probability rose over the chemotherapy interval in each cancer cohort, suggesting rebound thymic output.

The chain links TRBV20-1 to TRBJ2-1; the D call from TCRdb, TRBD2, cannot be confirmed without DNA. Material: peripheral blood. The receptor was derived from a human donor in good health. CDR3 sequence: CSAKPGTIGEQFF.